This entry concerns a single T cell receptor (beta chain). What antigen it recognizes has not been identified. Per-nucleotide qualities are absent, and no much larger clonotype sits a single base away. These data originate in a study of T cell responses to AZD1222 COVID-19 vaccine (TCRdb year 2021). At the level of the whole study: AZD1222 recipients with second doses at about 4 weeks or about 12 weeks were pooled, because spike-specific TCR depth and breadth did not differ between schedules. A total of roughly 240 trial participants underwent TCR sequencing, of whom some 210 received two doses of AZD1222 and 26 received two doses of the MenACWY control vaccine. Trial participants were enrolled by age into subgroups of 18-55, 56-69 and 70-plus years, and around 150, 28 and 57 TCR-sequenced participants, respectively, were included in these subgroups. The research as a whole found: Because no day 14 peak-response samples were available, the repertoires could be characterized only after the peak T cell response. Conclusions about previously exposed vaccinees are limited because only a handful of AZD1222 recipients were SARS-CoV-2 seropositive at baseline. Most participants were white British and females outnumbered males, and the authors suggested that clonal diversity may have been underestimated. In the small 56-69-year group, the increase in depth fell short of significance, most likely because of low power. The vaccine-associated CD4 TCRs covered the entire spike protein, and the dominant responses fell in regions 160-218 and 743-854. Reportedly, close to half of the unique spike-specific TCRs recognized epitopes lying outside the regions that are mutated in the B.1.351 and B.1.1.7 variants. Spike-specific TCR breadth and depth rose significantly after two AZD1222 doses compared with day 0 and with MenACWY recipients.

The CDR3 regions of human TCRbeta chains were analyzed by immunosequencing. Turning to the authors' computational methods: TCRs in the repertoires were matched against a reference library of SARS-CoV-2-specific TCRs that had been generated with the MIRA antigen-specificity platform. Breadth was defined as the fraction of unique TCRs that were SARS-CoV-2-associated, and depth was defined as the fraction of total T cells that were SARS-CoV-2-associated. Each spike-specific TCR was assigned to its reactive spike region and to a CD4 or CD8 class using the MIRA data. Log10-transformed breadth and depth values were compared by one-way ANOVA with Sidak's multiple comparisons tests. Drawn from immuneACCESS, this table holds only the in-frame rearrangements with V and J called that TCRdb kept. Clones are partly lost; checked studies trace under half to an unresolved V gene and leave the rest unexplained. The D gene and trimming were derived from the DNA, and the V and J assignments and clone size from that table. This sample is represented by over 75,000 clones; approximately 88% of them were singletons. The ten largest clones capture under 2.5% of the sample.

Interpreted using the paper, the time point label stands for: baseline before first vaccination. Vaccinee samples were obtained from the UK trials COV001 and COV002, which included a single-blind randomized controlled phase 2/3 trial of AZD1222 (ChAdOx1 nCoV-19) in healthy adults. For TCRbeta chain sequencing, PBMC samples from trial participants were taken at day 0 and at day 28 after the second dose. The CDR3 starts with the cysteine, ends with the phenylalanine, and has 14 residues. Just CDR3 DNA is preserved here, 42 bases in frame from base 1. The V end loses 5 bases and the J end loses 7 bases, and a stretch of 15 bases separates them. Based on the germline V gene, the CDR1 and CDR2 sequences are MNHEY and SVGAGI.

Recombination connected TRBV6-5 to TRBJ1-5; the D gene cannot be resolved reliably. The clonotype originates from an adult in good health. The source material was peripheral blood, sampled on day 0 of AZD1222 vaccination. The CDR3 is CASSPKDGVQPQHF. The DNA sequence is given as TGTGCCAGCAGTCCCAAGGACGGGGTCCAGCCCCAGCATTTT.